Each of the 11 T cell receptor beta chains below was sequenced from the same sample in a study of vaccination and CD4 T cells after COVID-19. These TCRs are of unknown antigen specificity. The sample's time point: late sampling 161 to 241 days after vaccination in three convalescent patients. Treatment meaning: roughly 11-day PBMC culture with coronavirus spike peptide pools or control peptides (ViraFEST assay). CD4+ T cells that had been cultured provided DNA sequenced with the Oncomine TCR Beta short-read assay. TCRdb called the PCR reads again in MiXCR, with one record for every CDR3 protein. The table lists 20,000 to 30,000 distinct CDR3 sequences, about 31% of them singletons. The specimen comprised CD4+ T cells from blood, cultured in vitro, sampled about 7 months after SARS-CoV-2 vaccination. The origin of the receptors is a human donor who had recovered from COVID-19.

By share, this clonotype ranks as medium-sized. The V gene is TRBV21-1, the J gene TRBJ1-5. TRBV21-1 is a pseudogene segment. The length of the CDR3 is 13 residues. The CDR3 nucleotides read TGTGCCAGCAGCAAAGGGGGCAATCAGCCCCAGCATTTT. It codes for CASSKGGNQPQHF.

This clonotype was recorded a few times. CDR3 loop: CASTRTNGETQYF. CDR3 DNA sequence: TGTGCCAGCACCCGGACTAATGGAGAGACCCAGTACTTC. This chain uses TRBV28 with TRBJ2-5, with D tentatively TRBD2 (6 bases). The CDR3 extends over 13 amino acids. Germline values: CDR1 MDHEN, CDR2 SYDVKM. The germline V and J ends were trimmed by 7 bases and 4 bases, with 13 bases remaining between them.

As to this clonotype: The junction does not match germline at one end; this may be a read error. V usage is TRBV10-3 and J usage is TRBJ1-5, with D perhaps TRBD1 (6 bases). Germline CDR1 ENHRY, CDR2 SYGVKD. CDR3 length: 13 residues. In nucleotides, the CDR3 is TGTGTCATCACCGGGACACGGGATCAGCCCCAGCATTTT. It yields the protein CVITGTRDQPQHF.

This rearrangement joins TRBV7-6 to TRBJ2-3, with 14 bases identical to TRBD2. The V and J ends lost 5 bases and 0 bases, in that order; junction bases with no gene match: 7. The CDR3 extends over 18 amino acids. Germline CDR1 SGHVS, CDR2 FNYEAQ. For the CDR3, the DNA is TGTGCCAGCAGCCCCCGGACTAGCGGGAGGACGAGCACAGATACGCAGTATTTT. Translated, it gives CASSPRTSGRTSTDTQYF.

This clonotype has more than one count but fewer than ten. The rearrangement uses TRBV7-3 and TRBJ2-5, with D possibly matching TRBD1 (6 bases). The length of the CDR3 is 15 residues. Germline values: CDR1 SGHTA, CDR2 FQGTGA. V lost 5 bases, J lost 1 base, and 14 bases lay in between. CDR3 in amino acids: CASSKTGTFQETQYF. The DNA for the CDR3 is TGTGCCAGCAGCAAGACAGGAACCTTCCAAGAGACCCAGTACTTC.

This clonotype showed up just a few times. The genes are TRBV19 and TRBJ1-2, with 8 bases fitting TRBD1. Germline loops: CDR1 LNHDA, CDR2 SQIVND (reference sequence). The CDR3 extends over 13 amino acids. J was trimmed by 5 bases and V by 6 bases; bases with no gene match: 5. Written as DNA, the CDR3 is TGTGCCAGTAGACCGACAGGGGAATATGGCTACACCTTC. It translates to CASRPTGEYGYTF.

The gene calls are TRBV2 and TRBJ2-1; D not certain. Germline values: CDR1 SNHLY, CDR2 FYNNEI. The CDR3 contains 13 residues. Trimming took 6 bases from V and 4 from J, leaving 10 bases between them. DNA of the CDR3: TGTGCCAGCAGCTTAAGCAGTTACAATGAGCAGTTCTTC. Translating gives CASSLSSYNEQFF.

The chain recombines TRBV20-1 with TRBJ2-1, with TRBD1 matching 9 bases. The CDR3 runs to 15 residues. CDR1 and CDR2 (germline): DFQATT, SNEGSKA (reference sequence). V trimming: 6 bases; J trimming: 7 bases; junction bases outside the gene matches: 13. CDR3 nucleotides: TGCAGTGCCGGACGTTGGGACAGGGTAGGGAATGAGCAGTTCTTC. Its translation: CSAGRWDRVGNEQFF.

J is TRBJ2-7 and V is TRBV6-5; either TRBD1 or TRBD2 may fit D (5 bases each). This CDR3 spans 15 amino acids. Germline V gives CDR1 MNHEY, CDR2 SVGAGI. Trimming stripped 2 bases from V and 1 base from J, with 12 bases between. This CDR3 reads CASSYARGGSYEQYF. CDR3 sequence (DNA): TGTGCCAGCAGTTACGCCCGGGGCGGATCCTACGAGCAGTACTTC.

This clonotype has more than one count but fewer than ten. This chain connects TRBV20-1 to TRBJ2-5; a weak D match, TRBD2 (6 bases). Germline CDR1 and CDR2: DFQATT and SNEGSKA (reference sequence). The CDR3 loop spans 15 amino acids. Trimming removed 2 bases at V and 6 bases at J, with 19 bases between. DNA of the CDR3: TGCAGTGCTAGAAAGGGGACTTCCGACTTGCAGACCCAGTACTTC. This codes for CSARKGTSDLQTQYF.

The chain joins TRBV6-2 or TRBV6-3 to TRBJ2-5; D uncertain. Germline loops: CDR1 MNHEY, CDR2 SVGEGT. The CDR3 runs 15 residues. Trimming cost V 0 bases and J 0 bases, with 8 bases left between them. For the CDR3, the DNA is TGTGCCAGCAGTTACTCGAGTCGGAACCAAGAGACCCAGTACTTC. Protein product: CASSYSSRNQETQYF.